The 22 T cell receptor beta chains presented below share a single source sample, sequenced in a study of PD-1 blockade in mismatch repair-deficient tumors. Measured with immunoSEQ multiplex PCR; TCRdb has only the in-frame clones, and not every one. This table holds 56,000 or so clones, over 65% found once. Here the sequenced sample was peripheral blood, taken 4 weeks after starting pembrolizumab. Receptors were obtained from an adult with mismatch repair-deficient cancer.

The chain carries TRBV4-1 and TRBJ1-5; tentative D call: TRBD1 (6 bases). Trimming took 3 bases from V and 4 from J, leaving 22 bases between them. The germline V gene has CDR1 MGHRA and CDR2 YSYEKL. This CDR3 region has 18 residues. The CDR3 loop reads CASSQDPTNPGQNQPQHF. In nucleotides, the CDR3 is TGCGCCAGCAGCCAGGACCCCACCAATCCGGGACAAAATCAGCCCCAGCATTTT.

The rearrangement uses TRBV29-1 and TRBJ1-4; D gene uncertain. The CDR3 covers 13 residues. The germline V and J ends were trimmed by 2 bases and 2 bases, with 6 bases remaining between them. Per the germline V gene, CDR1 is SQVTM and CDR2 is ANQGSEA. This CDR3 is CSVEWGTNEKLFF. As DNA, the CDR3 is TGCAGCGTTGAATGGGGTACTAATGAAAAACTGTTTTTT. The full variable domain, in which reference TRBV29-1 and TRBJ1-4 provide the parts outside the CDR3, is SAVISQKPSRDICQRGTSLTIQCQVDSQVTMMFWYRQQPGQSLTLIATANQGSEATYESGFVIDKFPISRPNLTFSTLTVSNMSPEDSSIYLCSVEWGTNEKLFFGSGTQLSVL.

The gene calls are TRBV7-2 and TRBJ2-7; 14 nucleotides align to TRBD2. Germline CDR1 reads SGHTA; CDR2 reads FQGNSA. The CDR3 runs 18 residues. Germline trimming cut 1 base from V and 6 bases from J; bases unmatched to any gene: 11. The CDR3 DNA reads TGTGCCAGCAGCTTAGTCGGGACTAGCGGGAGTGGAGTGGCCGAGCAGTACTTC. Protein product: CASSLVGTSGSGVAEQYF.

The V gene is TRBV7-8, the J gene TRBJ2-7; D perhaps matches TRBD2 (5 bases). V shed 5 bases and J shed 3 bases, with 17 bases lying between them. From germline, CDR1 is SGHVS and CDR2 FQNEAQ. CDR3 length: 15 residues. The CDR3 loop reads CASSPSPGDIYEQYF. The CDR3 region has the DNA TGTGCCAGCAGCCCTAGCCCGGGCGACATCTACGAGCAGTACTTC.

This rearrangement joins TRBV25-1 to TRBJ2-5; TRBD1 matches at 11 bases. Matching the DNA end better, TRBJ2-7 makes the J call doubtful. This CDR3 is 15 amino acids long. The germline V gene has CDR1 MGHDK and CDR2 SYGVNS. For the CDR3, the DNA is TGTGCCAGCAGTGGTTGGACAGGGGGCTCGGACGAGCAGTACTTC. Encoded protein: CASSGWTGGSDEQYF.

The chain joins TRBV27 to TRBJ2-3; D may be TRBD1 (6 bases). Germline V lookup: CDR1 MNHEY, CDR2 SMNVEV (reference sequence). V lost 6 bases, J lost 5 bases, and 12 bases lay in between. The CDR3 extends over 13 amino acids. The CDR3 here is CASRDRAIDTQYF. The CDR3 DNA is TGTGCCAGCAGGGACAGAGCAATAGATACGCAGTATTTT.

This chain links TRBV19 with TRBJ2-7; TRBD2 agrees at 7 bases. After removal of 4 bases from V and 0 bases from J, the junction contained 9 bases not matched to a gene. The CDR3 spans 16 residues. The germline V gene has CDR1 LNHDA and CDR2 SQIVND (reference sequence). The CDR3 sequence is CASSTLAGGSSYEQYF. DNA of the CDR3: TGTGCCAGTAGTACCTTAGCGGGTGGGAGCTCCTACGAGCAGTACTTC. The full variable domain, with the rest looked up from reference TRBV19 and TRBJ2-7, is DGGITQSPKYLFRKEGQNVTLSCEQNLNHDAMYWYRQDPGQGLRLIYYSQIVNDFQKGDIAEGYSVSREKKESFPLTVTSAQKNPTAFYLCASSTLAGGSSYEQYFGPGTRLTVT.

This rearrangement joins TRBV2 to TRBJ2-3; 8 bases agree with TRBD2. Germline CDR1 SNHLY, CDR2 FYNNEI. Trimming cost V 2 bases and J 0 bases; bases outside gene matches: 4. CDR3 length: 16 residues. The CDR3 here is CASSELASGSTDTQYF. DNA for the CDR3: TGTGCCAGCAGTGAACTCGCTAGCGGGAGCACAGATACGCAGTATTTT.

This clone turned up a few times. This chain joins TRBV7-2 and TRBJ1-4, with TRBD1 matching over 9 bases. V shed 1 base and J 10 bases; nucleotides not matched to a gene: 7. The CDR3 is 15 amino acids. Germline CDR1 SGHTA, CDR2 FQGNSA. This chain's CDR3 is CASSLVGGTGLKLFF. The CDR3 region has the DNA TGTGCCAGCAGCTTAGTAGGGGGGACAGGGTTAAAACTGTTTTTT.

V is TRBV9 and J is TRBJ2-7, with D perhaps matching TRBD2 (6 bases). CDR3 length: 14 amino acids. Germline CDR1 SGDLS, CDR2 YYNGEE. The V and J ends lost 4 bases and 5 bases respectively, with 16 bases between them. CDR3 protein: CASSPGRERDEQYF. In DNA, the CDR3 is TGTGCCAGCAGCCCAGGGCGGGAAAGAGACGAGCAGTACTTC.

This chain connects TRBV6-4 to TRBJ2-3; 7 bases line up with TRBD1. Germline V CDR1 and CDR2: MRHNA, SNTAGT. The V gene end was trimmed by 4 bases and the J gene end by 2 bases; junction bases not matched to a gene: 3. There are 14 residues in the CDR3. CDR3 amino acids: CASSGQGDTDTQYF. In DNA form, the CDR3 reads TGTGCCAGCAGTGGACAGGGAGACACAGATACGCAGTATTTT.

The chain joins TRBV19 to TRBJ2-3; the D is unclear. V was pared by 4 bases and J by 3 bases, with 8 bases between. This CDR3 has 13 residues. Germline CDR1 reads LNHDA; CDR2 reads SQIVND (reference sequence). The CDR3 DNA sequence: TGTGCCAGTAGTACCATTCGGACAGATACGCAGTATTTT. Translated: CASSTIRTDTQYF. Filled out from reference TRBV19 and TRBJ2-3, the complete variable domain reads DGGITQSPKYLFRKEGQNVTLSCEQNLNHDAMYWYRQDPGQGLRLIYYSQIVNDFQKGDIAEGYSVSREKKESFPLTVTSAQKNPTAFYLCASSTIRTDTQYFGPGTRLTVL.

The chain recombines TRBV19 with TRBJ1-5, with D perhaps matching TRBD1 (6 bases). This CDR3 is built from 15 residues. Germline lookup yields CDR1 LNHDA and CDR2 SQIVND (reference sequence). Trimming took off 1 base at V and 3 bases at J, with 10 bases between the two ends. CDR3 sequence reads: CASSIVAGDNQPQHF. CDR3 nucleotides: TGTGCCAGTAGTATAGTCGCAGGGGACAATCAGCCCCAGCATTTT.

This chain joins TRBV19 and TRBJ1-4; tentatively, D is TRBD1 (5 bases). Germline lookup yields CDR1 LNHDA and CDR2 SQIVND (reference sequence). The CDR3 extends over 15 amino acids. Trimming stripped 1 base from V and 5 bases from J, with 11 bases between. DNA of the CDR3: TGTGCCAGTAGTATAGTTGGGCCAGGGAATGAAAAACTGTTTTTT. Its translation is CASSIVGPGNEKLFF.

This chain connects TRBV2 to TRBJ1-2, with D tentatively TRBD1 (5 bases). CDR3 size: 13 residues. The germline CDR1 and CDR2 sequences are SNHLY and FYNNEI. Trimming removed 6 bases at V and 8 bases at J, with 16 bases between. The CDR3 nucleotides read TGTGCCAGCAGGGGGGGGGTTTCAGGGGGCTACACCTTC. This encodes CASRGGVSGGYTF.

The chain has TRBV6-5 and TRBJ2-7, with TRBD1 matching 10 bases. CDR3 length: 15 residues. V dropped 6 bases and J dropped 4; count of bases not matched to a gene: 9. Germline lookup yields CDR1 MNHEY and CDR2 SVGAGI. CDR3 sequence reads: CASSPPGQGLYEQYF. CDR3 DNA sequence: TGTGCCAGCAGCCCCCCGGGACAGGGGCTTTACGAGCAGTACTTC.

The V gene is TRBV11-2, the J gene TRBJ2-5, with D possibly TRBD2 on 6 matching bases. Trimming shortened V by 5 bases and J by 4 bases, and 17 bases separated the two germline ends. There are 15 residues in the CDR3. The germline V gene has CDR1 SGHAT and CDR2 FQNNGV. CDR3: CASSPWAHSGETQYF. DNA of the CDR3: TGTGCCAGCAGCCCGTGGGCCCATAGCGGAGAGACCCAGTACTTC.

The chain couples TRBV29-1 to TRBJ1-2; TRBD1 is a possible D gene (5 bases). CDR1 is SQVTM, CDR2 ANQGSEA, per germline. The CDR3 extends over 13 amino acids. Deletions cut 3 bases from V and 4 bases from J, with 12 bases between. CDR3 sequence reads: CSVEAGDSYGYTF. CDR3 DNA sequence: TGCAGCGTTGAGGCGGGGGATTCCTATGGCTACACCTTC.

The chain uses TRBV5-4 and TRBJ1-2; no definite D call. Trimming took off 5 bases at V and 3 bases at J, with 11 bases between the two ends. Germline V lookup: CDR1 SGHNT, CDR2 YYREEE (reference sequence). CDR3 size: 13 residues. For the CDR3, the DNA is TGTGCCAGCAGTCATGTCGGGGACTATGGCTACACCTTC. It is translated as CASSHVGDYGYTF.

CDR3 sequence reads: CASTPGRGTDTQYF. The CDR3, as DNA: TGTGCCAGTACCCCAGGTCGGGGGACAGATACGCAGTATTTT. The rearrangement joins TRBV19 to TRBJ2-3; D might be TRBD2 (6 bases). Between the trimmed V and J ends, which lost 7 bases and 3 bases, there was a span of 14 bases. Germline CDR1 reads LNHDA; CDR2 reads SQIVND (reference sequence). The CDR3 runs to 14 residues.

This sequence joins TRBV11-2 and TRBJ2-7; D is unclear. Looked up from germline, CDR1 is SGHAT and CDR2 is FQNNGV. V was cut by 0 bases and J by 1 base, with 10 bases left in between. There are 15 residues in the CDR3. CDR3 nucleotide sequence: TGTGCCAGCAGCTTAGACCGGGTTGAATCCTACGAGCAGTACTTC. Amino acids: CASSLDRVESYEQYF.

The chain links TRBV7-9 to TRBJ2-3; 12 bases line up with TRBD2. Germline V gives CDR1 SEHNR, CDR2 FQNEAQ (reference sequence). There are 17 residues in the CDR3. Germline trimming cut 1 base from V and 1 base from J; bases unmatched to any gene: 3. CDR3 protein: CASSLELAGGRTDTQYF. CDR3 sequence (DNA): TGTGCCAGCAGCTTAGAACTAGCGGGAGGACGCACAGATACGCAGTATTTT.